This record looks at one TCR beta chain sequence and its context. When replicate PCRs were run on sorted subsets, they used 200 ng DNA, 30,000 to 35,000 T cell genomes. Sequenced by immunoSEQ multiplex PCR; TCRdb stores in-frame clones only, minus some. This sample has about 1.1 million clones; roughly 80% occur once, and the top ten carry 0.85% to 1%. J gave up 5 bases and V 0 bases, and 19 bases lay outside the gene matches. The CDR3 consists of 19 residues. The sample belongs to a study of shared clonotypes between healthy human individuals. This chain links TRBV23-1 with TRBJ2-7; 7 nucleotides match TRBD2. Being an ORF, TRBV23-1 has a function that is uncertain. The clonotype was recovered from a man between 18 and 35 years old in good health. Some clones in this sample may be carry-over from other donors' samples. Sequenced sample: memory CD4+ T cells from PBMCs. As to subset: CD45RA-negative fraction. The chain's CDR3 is CASSQSWGEGPRNPNEQYF. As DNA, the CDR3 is TGCGCCAGCAGTCAATCGTGGGGGGAGGGCCCGAGGAATCCAAACGAGCAGTACTTC.